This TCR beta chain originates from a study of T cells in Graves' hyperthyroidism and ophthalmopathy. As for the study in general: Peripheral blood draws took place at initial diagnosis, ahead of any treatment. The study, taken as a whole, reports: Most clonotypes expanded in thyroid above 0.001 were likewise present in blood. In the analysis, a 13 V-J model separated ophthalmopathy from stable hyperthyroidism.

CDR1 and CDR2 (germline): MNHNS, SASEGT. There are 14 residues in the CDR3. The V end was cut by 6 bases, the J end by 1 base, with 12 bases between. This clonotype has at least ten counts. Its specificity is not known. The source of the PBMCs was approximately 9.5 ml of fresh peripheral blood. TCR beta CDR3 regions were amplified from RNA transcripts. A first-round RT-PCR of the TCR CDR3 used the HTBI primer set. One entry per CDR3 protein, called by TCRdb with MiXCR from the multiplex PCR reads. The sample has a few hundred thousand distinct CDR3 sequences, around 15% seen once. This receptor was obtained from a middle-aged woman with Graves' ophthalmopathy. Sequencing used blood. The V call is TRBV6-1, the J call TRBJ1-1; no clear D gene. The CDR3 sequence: CASRPFAGNTEAFF. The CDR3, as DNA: TGTGCCAGCAGACCTTTTGCGGGGAACACTGAAGCTTTCTTT.